A single count supports the clone carrying this T cell receptor (beta chain). This sample is drawn from a study of blood T cell repertoires in COVID-19. Study in general: COVID-19 samples, acute and convalescent, were from the United States, Italy and Spain.

Assay used: immunoSEQ multiplex PCR; TCRdb lists only in-frame clones, some missing. The data show about 180,000 clones, with approximately 85% seen just once and about 9.6% held by the top ten. The V end was cut by 4 bases, the J end by 3 bases, with 8 bases between. The CDR3 runs 12 residues. From germline, CDR1 is SQVTM and CDR2 ANQGSEA. Input material: PBMCs or T cells enriched from blood (not recorded which). The origin of this receptor is a woman in her twenties or thirties who had recovered from COVID-19. The chain couples TRBV29-1 to TRBJ2-3; D not certain. In DNA, the CDR3 is TGCAGCGTTGTTACAGTTACAGATACGCAGTATTTT. It yields the protein CSVVTVTDTQYF.